These 11 T cell receptor beta chains were sequenced from one sample in a study of T-cell reconstitution after alpha-beta-depleted transplantation in children. During its preparation, the TCRbeta library received unique molecular identifiers. TCRdb reprocessed the PCR reads with MiXCR, giving one entry per CDR3 protein. Among nearly 550,000 distinct CDR3 sequences, about 18% were seen once, and the ten largest hold approximately 3%. Sample: PBMCs from the stem cell graft donor, taken from the stem cell graft. The receptors here all came from a human donor who donated a stem cell graft to a child with acute lymphoblastic leukemia.

V gene TRBV9 combines with J gene TRBJ2-6; D remains unclear. Germline V lookup: CDR1 SGDLS, CDR2 YYNGEE. Between the trimmed V and J ends, which lost 3 bases and 0 bases, there was a span of 4 bases. CDR3 length: 14 amino acids. CDR3 nucleotides: TGTGCCAGCAGCGGGTACTCTGGGGCCAACGTCCTGACTTTC. It codes for CASSGYSGANVLTF.

This clonotype came up a few times. This chain links TRBV20-1 with TRBJ2-2; D not resolved. Germline lookup yields CDR1 DFQATT and CDR2 SNEGSKA (reference sequence). The CDR3 runs 15 residues. Between the trimmed V and J ends, which lost 0 bases and 7 bases, there was a span of 15 bases. The CDR3 spells CSARDISGRIGELFF. Here the CDR3 DNA reads TGCAGTGCTAGAGATATCTCTGGTCGGATCGGGGAGCTGTTTTTT.

This sequence joins TRBV7-8 and TRBJ2-1, with TRBD2 as a possible D gene (5 bases). The CDR3 consists of 12 residues. V was cut by 6 bases and J by 13 bases, with 16 bases left in between. The V gene's germline CDR1 is SGHVS and CDR2 FQNEAQ. The CDR3 DNA reads as TGTGCCAGCAGGCTCTCACCGGGAAACCAGTTCTTC. It is translated as CASRLSPGNQFF. Combining the CDR3 with reference TRBV7-8 and TRBJ2-1 gives the whole variable domain GAGVSQSPRYKVAKRGQDVALRCDPISGHVSLFWYQQALGQGPEFLTYFQNEAQLDKSGLPSDRFFAERPEGSVSTLKIQRTQQEDSAVYLCASRLSPGNQFFGPGTRLTVL.

This clonotype has a handful of counts. The chain combines TRBV2 with TRBJ2-1, with TRBD2 identical over 7 bases. The CDR3 sequence is 19 residues long. Trimming at V came to 3 bases and at J to 1 base, leaving 15 bases not matched to a gene. Germline CDR1 is SNHLY and CDR2 is FYNNEI. Here the CDR3 reads CASSDPLAALKLSYNEQFF. For the CDR3, the DNA is TGTGCCAGCAGTGACCCGCTAGCGGCTCTAAAACTTTCCTACAATGAGCAGTTCTTC.

The chain links TRBV4-1 to TRBJ2-1; 10 nucleotides agree with TRBD2. This CDR3 has 16 amino acids. Trimming at V came to 4 bases and at J to 6 bases, leaving 9 bases not matched to a gene. Germline V lookup: CDR1 MGHRA, CDR2 YSYEKL. CDR3 DNA sequence: TGCGCCAGCAGCCGCCTAAGGCTAGCGGGGGTCAATGAGCAGTTCTTC. Protein sequence: CASSRLRLAGVNEQFF.

J is TRBJ2-2 and V is TRBV5-6; D gene uncertain. CDR1 and CDR2 (germline): SGHDT, YYEEEE. The V end lost 0 bases, the J end lost 2 bases, and 11 bases lay between the germline ends. The CDR3 length is 16 residues. The CDR3 loop is CASSLELLLNTGELFF. The CDR3 nucleotides are TGTGCCAGCAGCTTGGAACTTCTGCTCAACACCGGGGAGCTGTTTTTT.

This clonotype was seen more than once but under ten times. This chain uses TRBV6-2 or TRBV6-3 with TRBJ2-7; D not resolved. This CDR3 comprises 14 residues. Trimming removed 3 bases from V and 0 bases from J, with 9 bases in between. CDR1 is MNHEY, CDR2 SVGEGT, per germline. This CDR3 is CASSYPASSYEQYF. The CDR3 DNA reads TGTGCCAGCAGTTATCCGGCGAGCTCCTACGAGCAGTACTTC.

The chain combines TRBV5-1 with TRBJ2-1, with 8 positions matching TRBD2. The CDR3 is 15 residues long. Germline V CDR1 and CDR2: SGHRS, YFSETQ. With V trimmed by 1 base and J by 4 bases, 4 bases remained unmatched. The CDR3 loop is CASSLSTSGYNEQFF. The CDR3 nucleotides are TGCGCCAGCAGCTTGTCCACTAGCGGTTACAATGAGCAGTTCTTC.

There are a few counts of this clonotype. The chain joins TRBV4-1 to TRBJ1-1, with a weak D call TRBD1 (5 bases). Germline V gene data show CDR1 as MGHRA and CDR2 as YSYEKL. CDR3 length: 15 amino acids. Trimming took off 0 bases at V and 5 bases at J, with 13 bases between the two ends. CDR3: CASSQDPLGGTEAFF. In nucleotides, the CDR3 is TGCGCCAGCAGCCAAGATCCATTGGGGGGAACTGAAGCTTTCTTT.

The chain joins TRBV9 to TRBJ2-1, with unresolved D. This CDR3 region has 15 residues. V dropped 3 bases and J dropped 0 bases, with 10 bases sitting between them. CDR1 SGDLS and CDR2 YYNGEE come from the germline V gene. The CDR3 nucleotides read TGTGCCAGCAGCGGGACCCCCCTCTCCTACAATGAGCAGTTCTTC. Protein sequence: CASSGTPLSYNEQFF.

This clonotype turned up a few times. The chain is built from TRBV29-1 and TRBJ2-6, with D tentatively TRBD1 (6 bases). The V gene lost 5 bases and the J gene lost 0 bases, with 14 bases spanning the gap. The V gene's germline CDR1 is SQVTM and CDR2 ANQGSEA. The CDR3 contains 16 residues. The CDR3 region is CSVSQGAASGANVLTF. CDR3 bases: TGCAGCGTTTCACAGGGAGCAGCCTCTGGGGCCAACGTCCTGACTTTC.